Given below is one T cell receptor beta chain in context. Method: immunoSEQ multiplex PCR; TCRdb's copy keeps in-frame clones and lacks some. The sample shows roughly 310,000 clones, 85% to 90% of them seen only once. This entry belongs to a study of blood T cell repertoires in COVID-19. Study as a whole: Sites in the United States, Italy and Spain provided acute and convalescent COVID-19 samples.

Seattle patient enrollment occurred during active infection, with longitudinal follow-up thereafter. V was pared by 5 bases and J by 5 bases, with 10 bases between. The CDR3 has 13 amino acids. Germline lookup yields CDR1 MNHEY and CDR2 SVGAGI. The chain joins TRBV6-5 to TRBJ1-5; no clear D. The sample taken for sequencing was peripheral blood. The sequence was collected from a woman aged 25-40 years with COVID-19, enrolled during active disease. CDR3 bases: TGTGCCAGCAGTCAGGACGGGGATCAGCCCCAGCATTTT. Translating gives CASSQDGDQPQHF.